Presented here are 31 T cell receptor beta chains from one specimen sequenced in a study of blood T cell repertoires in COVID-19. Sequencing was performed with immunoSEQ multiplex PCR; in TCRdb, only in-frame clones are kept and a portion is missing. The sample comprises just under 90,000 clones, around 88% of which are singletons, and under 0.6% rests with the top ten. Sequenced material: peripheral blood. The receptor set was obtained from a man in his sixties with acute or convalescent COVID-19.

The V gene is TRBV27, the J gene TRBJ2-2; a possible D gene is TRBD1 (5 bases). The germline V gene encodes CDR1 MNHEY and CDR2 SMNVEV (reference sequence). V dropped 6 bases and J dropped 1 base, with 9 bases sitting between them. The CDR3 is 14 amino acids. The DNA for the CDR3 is TGTGCCAGCAGAAAAGGACAGAACACCGGGGAGCTGTTTTTT. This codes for CASRKGQNTGELFF.

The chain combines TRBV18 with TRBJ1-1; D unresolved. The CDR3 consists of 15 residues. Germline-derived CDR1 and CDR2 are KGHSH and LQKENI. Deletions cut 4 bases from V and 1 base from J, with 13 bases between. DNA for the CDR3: TGTGCCAGCTCACTGGTTGGGCCCTCGAACACTGAAGCTTTCTTT. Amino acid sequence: CASSLVGPSNTEAFF.

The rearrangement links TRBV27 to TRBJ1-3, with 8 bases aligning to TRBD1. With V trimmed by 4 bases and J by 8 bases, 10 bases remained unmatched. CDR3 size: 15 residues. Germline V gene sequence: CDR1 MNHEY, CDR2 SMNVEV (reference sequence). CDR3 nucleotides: TGTGCCAGCAGTTCACTGCAGGGGGCCGGTTACACCATATATTTT. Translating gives CASSSLQGAGYTIYF.

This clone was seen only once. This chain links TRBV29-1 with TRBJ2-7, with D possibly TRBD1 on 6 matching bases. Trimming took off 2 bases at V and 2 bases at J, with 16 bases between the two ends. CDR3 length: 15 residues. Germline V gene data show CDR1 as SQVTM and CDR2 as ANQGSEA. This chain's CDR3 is CSVERRKQGTYEQYF. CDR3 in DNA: TGCAGCGTTGAAAGGAGAAAACAGGGAACCTACGAGCAGTACTTC.

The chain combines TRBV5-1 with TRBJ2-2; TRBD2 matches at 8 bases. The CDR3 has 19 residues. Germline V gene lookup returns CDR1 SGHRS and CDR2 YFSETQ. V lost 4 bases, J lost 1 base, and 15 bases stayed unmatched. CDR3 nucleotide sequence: TGCGCCAGCAGCCCGACCGGGGGGGCATCCTTTTTGAACACCGGGGAGCTGTTTTTT. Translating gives CASSPTGGASFLNTGELFF.

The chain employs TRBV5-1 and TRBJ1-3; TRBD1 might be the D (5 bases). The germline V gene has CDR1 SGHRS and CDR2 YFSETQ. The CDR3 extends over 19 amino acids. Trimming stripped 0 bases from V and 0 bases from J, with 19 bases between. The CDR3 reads CASSLVGGGFRSSGNTIYF. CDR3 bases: TGCGCCAGCAGCTTGGTCGGGGGTGGTTTCCGGAGCTCTGGAAACACCATATATTTT.

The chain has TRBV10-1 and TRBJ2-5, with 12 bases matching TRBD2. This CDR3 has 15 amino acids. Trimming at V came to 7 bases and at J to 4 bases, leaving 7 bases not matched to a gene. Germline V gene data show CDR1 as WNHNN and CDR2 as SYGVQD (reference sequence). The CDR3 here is CASTRTSGEGETQYF. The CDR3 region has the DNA TGCGCCAGCACCCGGACTAGCGGGGAGGGAGAGACCCAGTACTTC.

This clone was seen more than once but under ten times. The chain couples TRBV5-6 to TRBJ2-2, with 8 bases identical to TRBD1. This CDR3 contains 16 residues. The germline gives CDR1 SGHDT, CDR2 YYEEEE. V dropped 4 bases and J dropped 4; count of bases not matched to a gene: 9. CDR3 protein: CASSAGQGLITGELFF. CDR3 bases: TGTGCCAGCAGCGCTGGACAGGGATTAATCACCGGGGAGCTGTTTTTT.

The CDR3 bases are TGTGCCAGTAGTATAGGGACTAGCGGGAGGGCCGGAGAGACCCAGTACTTC. Translation gives CASSIGTSGRAGETQYF. This chain links TRBV19 with TRBJ2-5; 15 positions agree with TRBD2. Germline CDR1 is LNHDA and CDR2 is SQIVND (reference sequence). With V trimmed by 1 base and J by 4 bases, 4 bases remained unmatched. The CDR3 has 17 residues. The whole variable domain, filled in from reference TRBV19 and TRBJ2-5, reads DGGITQSPKYLFRKEGQNVTLSCEQNLNHDAMYWYRQDPGQGLRLIYYSQIVNDFQKGDIAEGYSVSREKKESFPLTVTSAQKNPTAFYLCASSIGTSGRAGETQYFGPGTRLLVL.

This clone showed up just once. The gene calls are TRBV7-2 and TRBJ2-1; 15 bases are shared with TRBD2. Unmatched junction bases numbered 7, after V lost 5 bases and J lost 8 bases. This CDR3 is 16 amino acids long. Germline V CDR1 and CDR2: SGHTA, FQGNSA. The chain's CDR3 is CASSRGLAGGNYEQFF. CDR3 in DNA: TGTGCCAGCAGCCGGGGACTAGCGGGAGGAAATTATGAGCAGTTCTTC.

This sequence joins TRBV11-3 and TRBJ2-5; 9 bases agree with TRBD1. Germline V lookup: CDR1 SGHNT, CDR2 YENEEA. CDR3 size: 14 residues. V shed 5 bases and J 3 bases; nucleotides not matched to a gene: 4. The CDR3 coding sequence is TGTGCCAGCAGCGAGGGACAGGGTAAAGAGACCCAGTACTTC. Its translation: CASSEGQGKETQYF.

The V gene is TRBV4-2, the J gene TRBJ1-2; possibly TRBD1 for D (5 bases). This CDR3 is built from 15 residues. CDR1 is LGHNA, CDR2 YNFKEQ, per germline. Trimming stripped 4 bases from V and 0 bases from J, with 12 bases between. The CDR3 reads CASSPGHDSNYGYTF. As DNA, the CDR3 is TGTGCCAGCAGCCCAGGACACGATTCTAACTATGGCTACACCTTC.

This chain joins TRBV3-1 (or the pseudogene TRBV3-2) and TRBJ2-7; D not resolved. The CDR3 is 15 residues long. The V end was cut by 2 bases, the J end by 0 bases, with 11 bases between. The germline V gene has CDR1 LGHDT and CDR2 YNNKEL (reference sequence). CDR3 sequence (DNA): TGTGCCAGCAGCCAACCGGCGAGGAACTCCTACGAGCAGTACTTC. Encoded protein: CASSQPARNSYEQYF.

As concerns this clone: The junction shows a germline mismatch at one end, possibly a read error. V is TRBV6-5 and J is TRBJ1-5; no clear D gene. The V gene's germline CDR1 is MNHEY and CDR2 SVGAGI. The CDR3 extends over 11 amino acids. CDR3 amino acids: CASSPLGPLPW. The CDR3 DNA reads TGTGCCAGCAGTCCTTTGGGCCCCCTGCCATGG.

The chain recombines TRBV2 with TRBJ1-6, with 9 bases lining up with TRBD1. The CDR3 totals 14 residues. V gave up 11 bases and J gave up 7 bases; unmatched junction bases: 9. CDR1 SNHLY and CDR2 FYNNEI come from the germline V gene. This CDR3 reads CAGLEGQGNSPLHF. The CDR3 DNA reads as TGTGCCGGCTTGGAGGGACAGGGAAATTCACCCCTCCACTTT.

The DNA for the CDR3 is TGTGCCAGCAGCTTAAGTTCAGGGGTGTCACCCCTCCACTTT. Translation: CASSLSSGVSPLHF. The V call is TRBV7-8, the J call TRBJ1-6; the D gene is possibly TRBD1 (6 bases). The CDR3 has 14 residues. The V end lost 2 bases, the J end lost 10 bases, and 12 bases lay between the germline ends. Per germline, CDR1 SGHVS and CDR2 FQNEAQ.

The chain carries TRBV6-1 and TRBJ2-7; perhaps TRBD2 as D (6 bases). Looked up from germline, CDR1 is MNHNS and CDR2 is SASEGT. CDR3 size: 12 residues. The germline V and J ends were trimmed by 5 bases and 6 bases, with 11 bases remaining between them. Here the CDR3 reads CASSLLAVEQYF. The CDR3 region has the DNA TGTGCCAGCAGTTTACTAGCTGTCGAGCAGTACTTC.

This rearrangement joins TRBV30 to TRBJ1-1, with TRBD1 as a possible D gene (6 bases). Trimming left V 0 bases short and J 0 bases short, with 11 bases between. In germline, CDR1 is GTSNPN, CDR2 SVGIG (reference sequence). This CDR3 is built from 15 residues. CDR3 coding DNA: TGTGCCTGGAGTGTCCGGGGGGCTGTGAACACTGAAGCTTTCTTT. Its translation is CAWSVRGAVNTEAFF.

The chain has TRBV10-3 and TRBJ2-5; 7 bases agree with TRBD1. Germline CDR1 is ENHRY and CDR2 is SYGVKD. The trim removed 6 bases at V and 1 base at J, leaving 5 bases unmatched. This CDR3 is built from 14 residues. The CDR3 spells CAISLRTGQETQYF. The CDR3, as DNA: TGTGCCATCAGCCTTCGGACAGGCCAAGAGACCCAGTACTTC.

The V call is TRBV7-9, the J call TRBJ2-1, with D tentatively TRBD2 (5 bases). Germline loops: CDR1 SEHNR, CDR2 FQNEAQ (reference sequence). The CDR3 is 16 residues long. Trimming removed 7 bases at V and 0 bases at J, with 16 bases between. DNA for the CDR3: TGTGCCAGCACCCCCAGATCCCGGGGCTCCTACAATGAGCAGTTCTTC. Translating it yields CASTPRSRGSYNEQFF. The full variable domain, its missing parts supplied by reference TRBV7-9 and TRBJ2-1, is DTGVSQNPRHKITKRGQNVTFRCDPISEHNRLYWYRQTLGQGPEFLTYFQNEAQLEKSRLLSDRFSAERPKGSFSTLEIQRTEQGDSAMYLCASTPRSRGSYNEQFFGPGTRLTVL.

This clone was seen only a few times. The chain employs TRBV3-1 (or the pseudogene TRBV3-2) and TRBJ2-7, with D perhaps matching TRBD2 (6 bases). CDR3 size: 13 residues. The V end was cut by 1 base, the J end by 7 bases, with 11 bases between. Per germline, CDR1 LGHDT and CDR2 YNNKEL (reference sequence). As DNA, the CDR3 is TGTGCCAGCAGCCAAGGGGACTTCGGAGAGCAGTACTTC. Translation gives CASSQGDFGEQYF.

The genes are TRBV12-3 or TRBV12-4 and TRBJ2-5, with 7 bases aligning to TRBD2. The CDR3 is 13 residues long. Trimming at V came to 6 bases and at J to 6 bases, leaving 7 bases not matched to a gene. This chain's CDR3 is CASSPGLIQTQYF. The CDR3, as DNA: TGTGCCAGCAGCCCGGGACTAATACAGACCCAGTACTTC.

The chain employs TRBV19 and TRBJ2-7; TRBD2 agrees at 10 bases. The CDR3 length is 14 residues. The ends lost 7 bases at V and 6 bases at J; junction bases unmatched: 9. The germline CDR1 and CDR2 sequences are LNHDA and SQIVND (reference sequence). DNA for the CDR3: TGTGCCAGTACTGGGCTAGCGGGAGCCTCCGAGCAGTACTTC. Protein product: CASTGLAGASEQYF.

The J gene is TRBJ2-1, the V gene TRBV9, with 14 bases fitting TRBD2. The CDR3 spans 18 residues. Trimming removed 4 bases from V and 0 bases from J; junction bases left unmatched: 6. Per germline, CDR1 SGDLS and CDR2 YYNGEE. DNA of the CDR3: TGTGCCAGCAGCCTCGGGACTAGCGGGAGTTCCTCCTACAATGAGCAGTTCTTC. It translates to CASSLGTSGSSSYNEQFF.

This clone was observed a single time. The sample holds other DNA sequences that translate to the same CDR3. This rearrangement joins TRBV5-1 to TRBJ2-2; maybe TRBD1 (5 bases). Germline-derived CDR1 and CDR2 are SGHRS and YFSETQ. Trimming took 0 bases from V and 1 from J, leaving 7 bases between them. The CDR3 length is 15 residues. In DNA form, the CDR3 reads TGCGCCAGCAGCTTGGGTCAGGGGAACACCGGGGAGCTGTTTTTT. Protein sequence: CASSLGQGNTGELFF.

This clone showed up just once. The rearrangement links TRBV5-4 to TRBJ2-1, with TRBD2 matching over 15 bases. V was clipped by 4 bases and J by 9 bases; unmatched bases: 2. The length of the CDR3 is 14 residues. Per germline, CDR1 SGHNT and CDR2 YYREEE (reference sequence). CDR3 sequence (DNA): TGTGCCAGCAGCCAGGGACTAGCGGGAGGTGAGCAGTTCTTC. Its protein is CASSQGLAGGEQFF.

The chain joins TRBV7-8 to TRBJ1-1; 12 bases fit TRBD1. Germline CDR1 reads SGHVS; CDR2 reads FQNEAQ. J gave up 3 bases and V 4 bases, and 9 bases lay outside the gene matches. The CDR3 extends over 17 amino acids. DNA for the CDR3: TGTGCCAGCAGCTCCCCGGGACAGGGGGCTTTTGACACTGAAGCTTTCTTT. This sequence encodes CASSSPGQGAFDTEAFF.

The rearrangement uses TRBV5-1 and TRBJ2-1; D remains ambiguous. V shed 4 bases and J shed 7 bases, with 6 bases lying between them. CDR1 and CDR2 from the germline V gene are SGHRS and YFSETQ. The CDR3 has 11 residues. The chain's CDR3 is CASSLLNEQFF. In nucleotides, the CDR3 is TGCGCCAGCAGCCTATTGAATGAGCAGTTCTTC.

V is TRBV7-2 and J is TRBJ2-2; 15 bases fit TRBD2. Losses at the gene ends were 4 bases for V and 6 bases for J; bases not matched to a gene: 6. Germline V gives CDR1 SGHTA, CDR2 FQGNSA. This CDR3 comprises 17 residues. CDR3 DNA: TGTGCCAGCAGCTCTAGGACTAGCGGGAGGGGATCCGGGGAGCTGTTTTTT. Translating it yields CASSSRTSGRGSGELFF. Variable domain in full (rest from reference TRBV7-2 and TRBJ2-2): GAGVSQSPSNKVTEKGKDVELRCDPISGHTALYWYRQSLGQGLEFLIYFQGNSAPDKSGLPSDRFSAERTGGSVSTLTIQRTQQEDSAVYLCASSSRTSGRGSGELFFGEGSRLTVL.

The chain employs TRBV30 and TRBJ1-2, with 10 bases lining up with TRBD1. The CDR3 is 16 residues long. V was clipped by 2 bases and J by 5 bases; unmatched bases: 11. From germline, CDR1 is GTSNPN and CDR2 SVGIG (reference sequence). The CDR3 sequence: CAWSRGSGQGNYGYTF. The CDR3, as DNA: TGTGCCTGGAGTAGGGGGTCGGGACAGGGGAATTATGGCTACACCTTC.

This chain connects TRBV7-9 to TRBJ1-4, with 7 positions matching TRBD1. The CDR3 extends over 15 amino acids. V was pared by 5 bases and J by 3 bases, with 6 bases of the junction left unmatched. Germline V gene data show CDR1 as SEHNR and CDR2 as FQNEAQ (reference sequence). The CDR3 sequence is CASSRQGEANEKLFF. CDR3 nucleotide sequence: TGTGCCAGCAGCCGGCAGGGGGAAGCTAATGAAAAACTGTTTTTT.